This T cell receptor beta chain was sequenced for a study of CD8 T cells in ankylosing spondylitis. This clonotype was picked up a small number of times. The antigen remains unidentified. Quantitative barcoded 5'-RACE was used to prepare TCR beta libraries. TCRdb redid the calling of the 5' RACE reads with MiXCR, one entry per CDR3 protein. The sample comprises under 850,000 distinct CDR3 sequences, about 20% of which are singletons, and over 15% rests with the top ten. V lost 1 base and J 2 bases, leaving 15 bases between the germline ends. CDR1 is SGHNT, CDR2 YENEEA, per germline. The CDR3 covers 17 residues. Notes on the study in general: Disease-linked clones reportedly showed significant enrichment in matched ankylosing spondylitis synovial fluid. Previous work reported some of these motif variants in the synovial fluid and blood of reactive arthritis. Blood of patients with ankylosing spondylitis appeared to be characterized by a TCR beta motif of several highly homologous variants. The disease-linked clones had a CD8+ phenotype and low blood frequencies.

This sequence originates from a male donor with ankylosing spondylitis. This sequence joins TRBV11-3 and TRBJ2-1; TRBD2 is a possible D gene (5 bases). Material for sequencing was blood, either unsorted or a sorted T cell fraction (not recorded which). The CDR3 nucleotides read TGTGCCAGCAGCTTAGGGACCTTGGCGGGTACCTACAATGAGCAGTTCTTC. Its translation: CASSLGTLAGTYNEQFF.